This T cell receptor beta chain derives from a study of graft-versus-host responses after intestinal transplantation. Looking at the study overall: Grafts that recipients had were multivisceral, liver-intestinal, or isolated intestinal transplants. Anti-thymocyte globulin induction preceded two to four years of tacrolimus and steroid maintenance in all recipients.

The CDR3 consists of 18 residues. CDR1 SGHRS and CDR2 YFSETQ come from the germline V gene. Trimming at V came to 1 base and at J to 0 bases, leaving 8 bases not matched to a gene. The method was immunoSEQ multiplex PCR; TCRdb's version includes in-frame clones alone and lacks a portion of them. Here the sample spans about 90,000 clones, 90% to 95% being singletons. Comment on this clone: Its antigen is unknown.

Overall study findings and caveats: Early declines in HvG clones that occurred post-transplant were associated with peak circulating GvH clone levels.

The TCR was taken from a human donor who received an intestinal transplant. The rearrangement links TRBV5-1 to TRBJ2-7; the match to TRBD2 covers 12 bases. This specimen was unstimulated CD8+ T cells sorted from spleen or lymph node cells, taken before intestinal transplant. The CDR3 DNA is TGCGCCAGCAGCTTGAGTACTAGCGGGGGGCAAGACTCCTACGAGCAGTACTTC. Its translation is CASSLSTSGGQDSYEQYF.